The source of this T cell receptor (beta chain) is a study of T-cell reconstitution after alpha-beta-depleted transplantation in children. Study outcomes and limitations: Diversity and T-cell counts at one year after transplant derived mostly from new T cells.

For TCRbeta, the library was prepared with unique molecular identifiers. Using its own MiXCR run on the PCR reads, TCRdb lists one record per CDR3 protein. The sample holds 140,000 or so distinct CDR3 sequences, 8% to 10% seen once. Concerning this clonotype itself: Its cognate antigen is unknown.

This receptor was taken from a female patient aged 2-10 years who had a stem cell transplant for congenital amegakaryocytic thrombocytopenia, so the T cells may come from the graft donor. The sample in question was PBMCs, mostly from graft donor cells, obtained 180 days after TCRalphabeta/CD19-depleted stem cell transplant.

This chain's CDR3 is CASNRFGETQYF. The CDR3 DNA reads TGTGCCAGCAACAGGTTCGGCGAGACCCAGTACTTC. The chain is built from TRBV2 and TRBJ2-5; a weak D match, TRBD1 (5 bases). Germline V gene data show CDR1 as SNHLY and CDR2 as FYNNEI. V was cut by 7 bases and J by 5 bases, with 11 bases left in between. The CDR3 loop spans 12 amino acids.